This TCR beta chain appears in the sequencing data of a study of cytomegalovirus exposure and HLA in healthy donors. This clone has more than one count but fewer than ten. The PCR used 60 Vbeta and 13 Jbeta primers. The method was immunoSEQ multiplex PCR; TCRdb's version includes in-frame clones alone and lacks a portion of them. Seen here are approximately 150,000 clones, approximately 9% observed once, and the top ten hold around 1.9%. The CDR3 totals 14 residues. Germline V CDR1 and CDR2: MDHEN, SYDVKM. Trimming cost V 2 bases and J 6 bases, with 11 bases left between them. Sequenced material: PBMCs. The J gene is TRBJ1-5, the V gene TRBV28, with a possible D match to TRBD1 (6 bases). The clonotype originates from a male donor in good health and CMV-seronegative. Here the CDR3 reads CASSLAGAGQPQHF. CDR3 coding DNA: TGTGCCAGCAGTTTAGCGGGGGCTGGTCAGCCCCAGCATTTT.